The 2 T cell receptor beta chains below all came from one sample that was sequenced in a study of cytomegalovirus exposure and HLA in healthy donors. PCR employed 60 Vbeta and 13 Jbeta primers. The table came from immunoSEQ multiplex PCR; TCRdb's copy has only in-frame clones and leaves some out. Among over 150,000 clones listed, roughly 72% were seen once. Material: PBMCs. These receptors all stem from a young man in good health and CMV-seronegative.

V gene TRBV2 combines with J gene TRBJ1-3, with D hard to call. V lost 1 base and J 1 base, leaving 8 bases between the germline ends. The germline V gene has CDR1 SNHLY and CDR2 FYNNEI. The CDR3 contains 15 residues. The CDR3 here is CASSEGYRSGNTIYF. The CDR3 region has the DNA TGTGCCAGCAGTGAAGGGTACAGATCTGGAAACACCATATATTTT.

The chain couples TRBV6-6 to TRBJ1-5; 7 positions match TRBD1. The V gene end was trimmed by 7 bases and the J gene end by 6 bases; junction bases not matched to a gene: 6. The germline V gene has CDR1 MNHNY and CDR2 SVGAGI (reference sequence). CDR3 length: 13 amino acids. This CDR3 reads CASTATGTQPQHF. The CDR3 DNA is TGTGCCAGCACCGCGACAGGGACTCAGCCCCAGCATTTT.